One and the same sample provided the 27 T cell receptor beta chains below, sequenced in a study of blood T cell repertoires in COVID-19 (dated by TCRdb to about 2020). The library was built by means of the immunoSEQ multiplex PCR assay. Held by TCRdb, this immuneACCESS table contains in-frame sequences only and omits some clones. Under half of the omission traces to an unresolved V gene where checked; the cause of the rest is unknown. A total of roughly 400,000 clones appear in this sample, about 88% of them only once. The ten largest account for about 1.5% of the sample. Sequenced input: PBMCs or T cells enriched from blood (not recorded which). These receptors were collected from a woman younger than 30 who had been exposed to COVID-19.

This clone was recorded once. This sequence joins TRBV25-1 and TRBJ2-5; 8 nucleotides line up with TRBD2. V gave up 5 bases and J gave up 3 bases; unmatched junction bases: 8. This CDR3 comprises 15 residues. Germline values: CDR1 MGHDK, CDR2 SYGVNS. CDR3 nucleotides: TGTGCCAGCAGTATGGCGGGAGGATCCAAAGAGACCCAGTACTTC. This encodes CASSMAGGSKETQYF.

The V and J genes are TRBV4-2 and TRBJ2-5; TRBD1 matches at 7 bases. The CDR3 sequence is 16 residues long. With 0 bases clipped from V and 1 base from J, the junction kept 5 bases outside the gene matches. Germline-derived CDR1 and CDR2 are LGHNA and YNFKEQ. CDR3 region: CASSQDRGIFQETQYF. CDR3 nucleotides: TGTGCCAGCAGCCAAGACAGGGGGATATTCCAAGAGACCCAGTACTTC.

J is TRBJ2-7 and V is TRBV28; 7 bases line up with TRBD1. V gave up 5 bases and J gave up 1 base; unmatched junction bases: 8. In germline, CDR1 is MDHEN, CDR2 SYDVKM. This CDR3 region has 15 residues. CDR3 protein: CASSPTYRGSYEQYF. DNA of the CDR3: TGTGCCAGCAGTCCGACCTACAGGGGATCCTACGAGCAGTACTTC.

This clone has at least ten counts. The sample carries other DNA sequences with the same CDR3. The chain joins TRBV3-1 (or the pseudogene TRBV3-2) to TRBJ2-7; 8 bases are shared with TRBD1. Germline V gene sequence: CDR1 LGHDT, CDR2 YNNKEL (reference sequence). The CDR3 is 13 amino acids. V was clipped by 4 bases and J by 4 bases; unmatched bases: 3. CDR3 nucleotides: TGTGCCAGCAGCCGAGGACAGGGTTACGAGCAGTACTTC. Its protein is CASSRGQGYEQYF.

The rearrangement joins TRBV7-3 to TRBJ2-7; tentatively, D is TRBD2 (5 bases). V lost 5 bases and J 0 bases, leaving 11 bases between the germline ends. This CDR3 contains 14 residues. CDR1 and CDR2 (germline): SGHTA, FQGTGA. The CDR3 here is CASSPDGNSYEQYF. Written as DNA, the CDR3 is TGTGCCAGCAGCCCCGACGGGAACTCCTACGAGCAGTACTTC.

V usage is TRBV7-2 and J usage is TRBJ2-1; 13 bases align to TRBD2. From germline, CDR1 is SGHTA and CDR2 FQGNSA. After removal of 8 bases from V and 8 bases from J, the junction contained 12 bases not matched to a gene. This CDR3 region has 16 residues. CDR3 coding DNA: TGTGCCAGCTTTCCCACCGGGACTAGCGGGAAGTATGAGCAGTTCTTC. This encodes CASFPTGTSGKYEQFF.

The chain employs TRBV6-5 and TRBJ2-7, with TRBD2 matching 10 bases. The germline CDR1 and CDR2 sequences are MNHEY and SVGAGI. V lost 8 bases, J lost 3 bases, and 7 bases stayed unmatched. The CDR3 is 14 amino acids. The CDR3 DNA follows: TGTGCCAGCCCCCGACTAGCGGGTGACTACGAGCAGTACTTC. Encoded protein: CASPRLAGDYEQYF.

This clone appeared a single time. The CDR3 bases are TGTGCCAGCATTGCAGGGGCAGGGTCAGGCGAGCAGTACTTC. Protein sequence: CASIAGAGSGEQYF. The chain couples TRBV28 to TRBJ2-7, with a tentative D call TRBD1 (6 bases). V was cut by 7 bases and J by 6 bases, with 19 bases left in between. This CDR3 is 14 amino acids long. CDR1 and CDR2 from the germline V gene are MDHEN and SYDVKM.

The CDR3 protein is CASSSKTGGRETQYF. CDR3 bases: TGTGCCAGCAGCTCAAAAACAGGGGGCCGGGAGACCCAGTACTTC. The rearrangement uses TRBV5-6 and TRBJ2-5, with 9 positions matching TRBD1. The germline V gene encodes CDR1 SGHDT and CDR2 YYEEEE. CDR3 length: 15 amino acids. V shed 3 bases and J 5 bases; nucleotides not matched to a gene: 8. Based on the CDR3 plus reference TRBV5-6 and TRBJ2-5, the full variable domain is DAGVTQSPTHLIKTRGQQVTLRCSPKSGHDTVSWYQQALGQGPQFIFQYYEEEERQRGNFPDRFSGHQFPNYSSELNVNALLLGDSALYLCASSSKTGGRETQYFGPGTRLLVL.

The V and J genes are TRBV18 and TRBJ2-1; D is unclear. This CDR3 is built from 13 residues. V lost 6 bases and J 1 base, leaving 7 bases between the germline ends. Germline V gene data show CDR1 as KGHSH and CDR2 as LQKENI. The chain's CDR3 is CASSLGSYNEQFF. In DNA, the CDR3 is TGTGCCAGCTCCCTAGGTTCCTACAATGAGCAGTTCTTC.

The chain joins TRBV29-1 to TRBJ1-3; tentative D call: TRBD1 (6 bases). V shed 3 bases and J shed 0 bases, with 12 bases lying between them. The CDR3 contains 15 residues. Germline-derived CDR1 and CDR2 are SQVTM and ANQGSEA. The CDR3 DNA is TGCAGCGTTGACGGGGGGCACCTCTCTGGAAACACCATATATTTT. Translation: CSVDGGHLSGNTIYF. The full variable domain, in which reference TRBV29-1 and TRBJ1-3 provide the parts outside the CDR3, is SAVISQKPSRDICQRGTSLTIQCQVDSQVTMMFWYRQQPGQSLTLIATANQGSEATYESGFVIDKFPISRPNLTFSTLTVSNMSPEDSSIYLCSVDGGHLSGNTIYFGEGSWLTVV.

The chain uses TRBV29-1 and TRBJ1-2; tentatively, D is TRBD1 (5 bases). V was trimmed by 0 bases and J by 2 bases, leaving 13 bases between them. CDR1 and CDR2 from the germline V gene are SQVTM and ANQGSEA. The CDR3 is 15 residues long. For the CDR3, the DNA is TGCAGCGTTGAAGATCGCGGGGGAACCAACTATGGCTACACCTTC. Translating gives CSVEDRGGTNYGYTF.

This chain links TRBV5-1 with TRBJ1-6; TRBD1 matches at 7 bases. In germline, CDR1 is SGHRS, CDR2 YFSETQ. CDR3 length equals 17 residues. Germline trimming cut 2 bases from V and 9 bases from J; bases unmatched to any gene: 14. CDR3 DNA sequence: TGCGCCAGCAGCTTTCACGGACAGGCTGATTCGGGTTCACCCCTCCACTTT. Protein: CASSFHGQADSGSPLHF.

CDR3 sequence: CASRRAGGPYNEQFF. Here the CDR3 DNA reads TGTGCCAGCAGAAGAGCGGGGGGGCCATACAATGAGCAGTTCTTC. The gene calls are TRBV6-5 and TRBJ2-1; 10 bases map to TRBD2. Unmatched junction bases numbered 6, after V lost 6 bases and J lost 4 bases. The germline gives CDR1 MNHEY, CDR2 SVGAGI. This CDR3 comprises 15 residues.

This rearrangement joins TRBV6-5 to TRBJ1-4, with D hard to call. Per the germline V gene, CDR1 is MNHEY and CDR2 is SVGAGI. CDR3 length: 15 amino acids. V lost 3 bases to trimming and J lost 4 bases, with 12 bases between them. The CDR3 coding sequence is TGTGCCAGCAGTTATTTATCGGGATTTAATGAAAAACTGTTTTTT. Encoded protein: CASSYLSGFNEKLFF.

The chain is built from TRBV5-5 and TRBJ2-1, with TRBD2 matching over 15 bases. Germline V gives CDR1 SGHKS, CDR2 YYEKEE (reference sequence). CDR3 length: 15 amino acids. V gave up 3 bases and J gave up 5 bases; unmatched junction bases: 0. The CDR3 here is CASSWTSGGDNEQFF. As DNA, the CDR3 is TGTGCCAGCAGCTGGACTAGCGGGGGGGACAATGAGCAGTTCTTC.

The rearrangement uses TRBV7-9 and TRBJ2-1, with 9 bases that match TRBD2. This CDR3 has 17 amino acids. CDR1 is SEHNR and CDR2 is FQNEAQ in the germline V gene (reference sequence). V lost 2 bases, J lost 4 bases, and 9 bases stayed unmatched. CDR3 amino acids: CASSLRLSTSGYNEQFF. The DNA of the CDR3 is TGTGCCAGCAGCTTAAGACTATCGACTAGCGGATACAATGAGCAGTTCTTC.

The chain carries TRBV3-1 (or the pseudogene TRBV3-2) and TRBJ2-1; D is possibly TRBD1 (6 bases). V gave up 3 bases and J gave up 3 bases, with 12 bases separating them. Per germline, CDR1 LGHDT and CDR2 YNNKEL (reference sequence). The CDR3 runs to 15 residues. CDR3 DNA: TGTGCCAGCAGCCATCGGGGACACAGCTACAATGAGCAGTTCTTC. Protein sequence: CASSHRGHSYNEQFF.

The chain uses TRBV29-1 and TRBJ2-1; 9 nucleotides agree with TRBD1. The germline gives CDR1 SQVTM, CDR2 ANQGSEA. CDR3 length: 14 residues. V was clipped by 6 bases and J by 6 bases; unmatched bases: 9. In DNA form, the CDR3 reads TGCAGCGTCGCCAGGACAGGGGCTCTCAATGAGCAGTTCTTC. As protein: CSVARTGALNEQFF.

The chain employs TRBV11-3 and TRBJ2-1, with 8 bases identical to TRBD1. V shed 1 base, J shed 9 bases, and the junction held 8 bases outside the gene matches. Germline V gene lookup returns CDR1 SGHNT and CDR2 YENEEA. The CDR3 is 15 amino acids. The CDR3 is CASSLGTGKPIEQFF. CDR3 DNA sequence: TGTGCCAGCAGCTTAGGGACAGGGAAGCCAATTGAGCAGTTCTTC.

This chain uses TRBV27 with TRBJ2-7; no definite D call. The germline CDR1 and CDR2 sequences are MNHEY and SMNVEV (reference sequence). The ends were cut back, 5 bases at V and 5 bases at J, with 19 bases in the middle. The CDR3 totals 15 residues. In DNA, the CDR3 is TGTGCCAGCAGTCCCCTCTGGGCTGTCGGTAACGAGCAGTACTTC. Translating it yields CASSPLWAVGNEQYF.

The genes are TRBV6-5 and TRBJ2-5, with 10 bases that match TRBD1. The trim removed 5 bases at V and 4 bases at J, leaving 7 bases unmatched. This CDR3 is 15 amino acids long. CDR1 and CDR2 (germline): MNHEY, SVGAGI. CDR3 bases: TGTGCCAGCAGTCCAGGACAGGGGGGAGGAGAGACCCAGTACTTC. Amino acids: CASSPGQGGGETQYF.

The rearrangement links TRBV16 to TRBJ2-7; D gene ambiguous. Per the germline V gene, CDR1 is KGHSY and CDR2 is FQNENV. The CDR3 spans 13 residues. V lost 8 bases, J lost 6 bases, and 17 bases lay in between. This CDR3 is CASRNTDKIEQYF. CDR3 DNA sequence: TGTGCCAGCCGAAACACCGACAAGATCGAGCAGTACTTC.

The chain is built from TRBV28 and TRBJ2-2, with D uncertain. Trimming cost V 2 bases and J 1 base, with 5 bases left between them. CDR1 and CDR2 from the germline V gene are MDHEN and SYDVKM. The CDR3 extends over 14 amino acids. CDR3 nucleotide sequence: TGTGCCAGCAGTTTAATCCTGAACACCGGGGAGCTGTTTTTT. It translates to CASSLILNTGELFF. The full variable domain, its missing parts supplied by reference TRBV28 and TRBJ2-2, is DVKVTQSSRYLVKRTGEKVFLECVQDMDHENMFWYRQDPGLGLRLIYFSYDVKMKEKGDIPEGYSVSREKKERFSLILESASTNQTSMYLCASSLILNTGELFFGEGSRLTVL.

CDR3 sequence: CASSLSEGATTEAFF. In nucleotides, the CDR3 is TGTGCCAGCAGCTTAAGCGAGGGCGCGACCACTGAAGCTTTCTTT. V and J are TRBV7-6 and TRBJ1-1; D unresolved. The CDR3 totals 15 residues. Germline V gives CDR1 SGHVS, CDR2 FNYEAQ. Deletions cut 2 bases from V and 4 bases from J, with 14 bases between. Full variable domain (remainder filled in from reference TRBV7-6 and TRBJ1-1): GAGVSQSPRYKVTKRGQDVALRCDPISGHVSLYWYRQALGQGPEFLTYFNYEAQQDKSGLPNDRFSAERPEGSISTLTIQRTEQRDSAMYRCASSLSEGATTEAFFGQGTRLTVV.

The gene calls are TRBV6-5 and TRBJ2-5; TRBD1 aligns across 9 bases. Trimming took 9 bases from V and 1 from J; bases not matched to a gene: 6. CDR1 and CDR2 (germline): MNHEY, SVGAGI. The CDR3 covers 14 residues. Here the CDR3 DNA reads TGTGCCAGTAACCCGACAGGGGGCCAAGAGACCCAGTACTTC. This translates into CASNPTGGQETQYF.

This chain uses TRBV19 with TRBJ2-3; D is perhaps TRBD2 (6 bases). The CDR3 loop spans 14 amino acids. The ends were cut back, 6 bases at V and 0 bases at J, with 10 bases in the middle. CDR1 is LNHDA, CDR2 SQIVND, per germline (reference sequence). The DNA of the CDR3 is TGTGCCAGTAGCCCCACTAGCAGCACAGATACGCAGTATTTT. Translation gives CASSPTSSTDTQYF.